This TCR beta chain comes out of a study of blood T cells in healthy people across ages. The authors drew about 10 milliliters of peripheral blood from each donor. This CDR3 contains 13 residues. Germline V CDR1 and CDR2: SEHNR, FQNEAQ (reference sequence). A word on this clonotype: One junction end disagrees with the germline gene, perhaps due to a read error.

A sample-barcoded 5' primer and a J-beta primer mix were used in a second PCR of roughly 7 to 12 cycles. Via MiXCR, TCRdb re-called the 5' RACE reads, giving one row per CDR3 protein. Among about 680,000 distinct CDR3 sequences, approximately 49% were seen once, and the ten largest hold roughly 34%. This TCR came from an older woman in good health. Specimen: blood. V and J are TRBV7-9 and TRBJ2-3; perhaps D is TRBD1 or TRBD2 (5 bases each). CDR3 DNA sequence: TGTGTCAGCAGCTCACGGGGCCCGGATACGCAGTATTTT. It specifies CVSSSRGPDTQYF.